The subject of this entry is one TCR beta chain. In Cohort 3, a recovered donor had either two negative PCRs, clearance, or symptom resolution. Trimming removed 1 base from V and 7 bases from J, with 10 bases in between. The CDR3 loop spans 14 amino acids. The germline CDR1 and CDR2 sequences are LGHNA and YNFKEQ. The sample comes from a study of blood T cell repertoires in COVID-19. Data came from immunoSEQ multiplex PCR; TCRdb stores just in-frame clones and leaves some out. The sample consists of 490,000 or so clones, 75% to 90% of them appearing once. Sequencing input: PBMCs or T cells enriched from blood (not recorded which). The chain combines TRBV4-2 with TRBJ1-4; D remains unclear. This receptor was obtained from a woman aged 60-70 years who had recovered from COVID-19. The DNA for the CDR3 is TGTGCCAGCAGCCAAGGCGGTAAGGCTGAAAAACTGTTTTTT. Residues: CASSQGGKAEKLFF.